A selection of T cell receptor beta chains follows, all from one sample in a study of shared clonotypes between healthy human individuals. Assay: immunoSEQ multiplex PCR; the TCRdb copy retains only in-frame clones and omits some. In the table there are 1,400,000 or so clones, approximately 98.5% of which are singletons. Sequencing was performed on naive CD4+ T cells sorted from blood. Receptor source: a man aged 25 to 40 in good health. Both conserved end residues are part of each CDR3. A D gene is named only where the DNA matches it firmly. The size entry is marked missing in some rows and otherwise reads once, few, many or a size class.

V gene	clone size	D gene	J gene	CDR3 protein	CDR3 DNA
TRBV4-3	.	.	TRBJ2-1	CASSQDWFYNEQFF	TGCGCCAGCAGCCAAGACTGGTTCTACAATGAGCAGTTCTTC
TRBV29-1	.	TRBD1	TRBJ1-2	CSADETGGNGYTF	TGCAGCGCCGACGAGACAGGGGGCAATGGCTACACCTTC
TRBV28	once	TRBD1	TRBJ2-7	CASSRAPGQVTYEQYF	TGTGCCAGCAGTAGAGCTCCGGGACAGGTGACCTACGAGCAGTACTTC
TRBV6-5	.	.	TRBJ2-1	CASSYSLGGGEQFF	TGTGCCAGCAGTTACTCTCTAGGAGGGGGTGAGCAGTTCTTC
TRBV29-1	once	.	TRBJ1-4	CSVDPTGNEKLFF	TGCAGCGTTGATCCCACGGGGAATGAAAAACTGTTTTTT
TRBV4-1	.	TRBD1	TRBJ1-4	CASSHDPGGWEKLFF	TGCGCCAGCAGCCACGATCCAGGGGGCTGGGAAAAACTGTTTTTT
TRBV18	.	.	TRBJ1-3	CASSPIWQSSGNTIYF	TGTGCCAGCTCACCAATTTGGCAATCCTCTGGAAACACCATATATTTT
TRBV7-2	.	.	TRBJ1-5	CASRRSLGQPQHF	TGTGCCAGCAGACGGTCTTTGGGTCAGCCCCAGCATTTT
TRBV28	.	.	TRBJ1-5	CASSLVGAQPQHF	TGTGCCAGCAGCCTCGTGGGGGCCCAGCCCCAGCATTTT
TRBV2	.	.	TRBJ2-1	CASMGVNEQFF	TGTGCCAGCATGGGGGTAAATGAGCAGTTCTTC
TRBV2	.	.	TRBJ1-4	CASSGQAMTTNEKLFF	TGTGCCAGCAGTGGGCAGGCGATGACAACTAATGAAAAACTGTTTTTT
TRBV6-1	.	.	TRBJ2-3	CASSDGRSTDTQYF	TGTGCCAGCAGTGATGGAAGGAGCACAGATACGCAGTATTTT
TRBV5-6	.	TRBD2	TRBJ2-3	CASSLIAGGRSTDTQYF	TGTGCCAGCAGCTTGATAGCGGGAGGTAGGAGCACAGATACGCAGTATTTT
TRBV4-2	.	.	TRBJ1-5	CASSQADRTDQPQHF	TGTGCCAGCAGCCAAGCAGACAGGACCGATCAGCCCCAGCATTTT
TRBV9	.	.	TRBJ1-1	CASSVDPGWNTEAFF	TGTGCCAGCAGCGTAGACCCAGGGTGGAACACTGAAGCTTTCTTT
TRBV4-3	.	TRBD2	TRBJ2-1	CASSQRIAGGRGSNEQFF	TGCGCCAGCAGCCAACGGATAGCGGGAGGGCGGGGGAGCAATGAGCAGTTCTTC
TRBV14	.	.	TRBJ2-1	CASSQGSSYNEQFF	TGTGCCAGCAGCCAGGGGTCCTCCTACAATGAGCAGTTCTTC
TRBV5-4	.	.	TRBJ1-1	CASSLVLGGRTEAFF	TGTGCCAGCAGCTTGGTACTGGGTGGGAGAACTGAAGCTTTCTTT
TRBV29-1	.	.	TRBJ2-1	CSATGGPRYNEQFF	TGCAGCGCCACCGGAGGTCCCCGGTACAATGAGCAGTTCTTC
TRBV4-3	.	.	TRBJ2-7	CASSQGQGNDEQYF	TGCGCCAGCAGCCAAGGGCAGGGGAACGACGAGCAGTACTTC
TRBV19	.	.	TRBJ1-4	CASSIAATKGRKLFF	TGTGCCAGTAGTATAGCCGCCACCAAGGGGCGCAAACTGTTTTTT
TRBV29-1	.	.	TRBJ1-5	CSVGDPNQPQHF	TGCAGCGTTGGGGATCCCAATCAGCCCCAGCATTTT
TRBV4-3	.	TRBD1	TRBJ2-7	CASSHDRGYEQYF	TGCGCCAGCAGCCATGACAGGGGTTACGAGCAGTACTTC
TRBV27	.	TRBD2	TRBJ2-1	CASSRSGSNEQFF	TGTGCCAGCAGTCGTAGCGGGAGCAATGAGCAGTTCTTC
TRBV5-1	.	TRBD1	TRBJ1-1	CASSLARLTGDTEAFF	TGCGCCAGCAGCTTGGCTCGATTGACAGGGGACACTGAAGCTTTCTTT
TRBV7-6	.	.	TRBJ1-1	CASSLERDWNTEAFF	TGTGCCAGCAGCTTAGAGAGGGACTGGAACACTGAAGCTTTCTTT
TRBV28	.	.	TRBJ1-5	CASSFRAGVVNQPQHF	TGTGCCAGCAGTTTCCGGGCAGGGGTCGTCAATCAGCCCCAGCATTTT
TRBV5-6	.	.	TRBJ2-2	CASSLVGTGELFF	TGTGCCAGCAGCTTGGTAGGAACCGGGGAGCTGTTTTTT
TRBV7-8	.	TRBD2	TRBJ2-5	CASTGTSRQETQYF	TGTGCCAGCACAGGGACTAGCAGACAAGAGACCCAGTACTTC
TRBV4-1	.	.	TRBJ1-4	CASSQDSDATNEKLFF	TGCGCCAGCAGCCAGGACAGCGATGCAACTAATGAAAAACTGTTTTTT
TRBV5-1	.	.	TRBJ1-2	CASSFPGASYGYTF	TGCGCCAGCAGCTTCCCAGGGGCGAGCTATGGCTACACCTTC
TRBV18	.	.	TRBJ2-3	CASSYQVRDTQYF	TGTGCCAGCTCATATCAGGTTAGAGATACGCAGTATTTT
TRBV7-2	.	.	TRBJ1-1	CASSNGGNTEAFF	TGTGCCAGCAGCAACGGGGGGAACACTGAAGCTTTCTTT
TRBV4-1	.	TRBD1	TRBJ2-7	CASSLDRVPREQYF	TGCGCCAGCAGCCTCGACAGGGTCCCGCGCGAGCAGTACTTC
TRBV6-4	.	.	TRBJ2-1	CASSVEHNSYNEQFF	TGTGCCAGCAGTGTAGAACATAACTCCTACAATGAGCAGTTCTTC
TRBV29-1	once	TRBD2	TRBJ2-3	CSGKGLAGGPISTDTQYF	TGCAGCGGGAAGGGACTAGCGGGAGGTCCTATTAGCACAGATACGCAGTATTTT
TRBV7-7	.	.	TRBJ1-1	CASSLFTNTEAFF	TGTGCTAGCAGCTTATTCACAAACACTGAAGCTTTCTTT
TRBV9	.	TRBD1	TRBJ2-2	CASSDWDRGSGELFF	TGTGCCAGCAGCGATTGGGACAGAGGGTCCGGGGAGCTGTTTTTT
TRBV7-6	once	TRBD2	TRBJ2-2	CASSLGAGGRAPGELFF	TGTGCCAGCAGCTTAGGAGCTGGCGGGAGGGCCCCCGGGGAGCTGTTTTTT
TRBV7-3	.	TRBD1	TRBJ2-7	CASRFYVPGTGGPYEQYF	TGTGCCAGCAGATTCTATGTCCCCGGGACAGGGGGCCCCTACGAGCAGTACTTC
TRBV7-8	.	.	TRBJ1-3	CASSPTSGNTIYF	TGTGCCAGCAGCCCAACTTCTGGAAACACCATATATTTT